This passage covers 9 T cell receptor beta chains from one sample sequenced in a study of T cell repertoires in cytomegalovirus infection. Antigens of these TCRs are unknown. Via MiXCR, TCRdb re-called the reads, giving one row per CDR3 protein. The sample carries approximately 390,000 distinct CDR3 sequences, roughly 34% recorded once. The source was cultured PBMCs, collected from culture after CMV antigen stimulation. All receptors derive from a human donor in good health (CMV status not recorded). Some clones in this sample may be carry-over from other donors' samples.

The rearrangement uses TRBV7-2 and TRBJ2-3; D is possibly TRBD2 (6 bases). The CDR3 consists of 14 residues. The V gene's germline CDR1 is SGHTA and CDR2 FQGNSA. V lost 2 bases and J lost 1, with 7 bases in between. CDR3 in amino acids: CASSLQRGTDTQYF. The CDR3 DNA follows: TGTGCCAGCAGCTTACAGCGGGGCACAGATACGCAGTATTTT.

The V gene is TRBV27, the J gene TRBJ1-4, with D maybe TRBD1 (6 bases). Trimming removed 6 bases from V and 8 bases from J, with 13 bases in between. Germline CDR1 is MNHEY and CDR2 is SMNVEV (reference sequence). The CDR3 has 13 amino acids. CDR3 DNA sequence: TGTGCCAGCAGAACAGGGATGGGGGAAAAACTGTTTTTT. This codes for CASRTGMGEKLFF.

Written as DNA, the CDR3 is TGTGCCAGCAGGGGACTAGCGGGCGAACGATACGAGCAGTACGTC. Translating it yields CASRGLAGERYEQYV. The chain combines TRBV6-8 with TRBJ2-7; TRBD2 matches at 12 bases. Per germline, CDR1 MNHGY and CDR2 SAAAGT. V lost 6 bases and J lost 4; bases outside the gene matches: 7. CDR3 length: 15 residues.

DNA of the CDR3: TGCAGTGCTAGAACTGGCCGTTTAGATCAGCCCCAGCATTTT. This codes for CSARTGRLDQPQHF. The chain recombines TRBV20-1 with TRBJ1-5, with D hard to call. The CDR3 loop spans 14 amino acids. Germline V gene data show CDR1 as DFQATT and CDR2 as SNEGSKA (reference sequence). Trimming pared 2 bases from V and 5 bases from J, leaving 13 bases between.

This clonotype came up many times. V and J are TRBV7-9 and TRBJ1-6, with 10 positions matching TRBD1. The CDR3 length is 15 residues. V shed 5 bases, J shed 9 bases, and the junction held 7 bases outside the gene matches. Per the germline V gene, CDR1 is SEHNR and CDR2 is FQNEAQ (reference sequence). CDR3 region: CASSQEGQGLSPLHF. CDR3 nucleotides: TGTGCCAGCAGCCAAGAGGGACAGGGGCTTTCACCCCTCCACTTT.

The J gene is TRBJ1-5, the V gene TRBV28; D perhaps matches TRBD1 (5 bases). The CDR3 is 15 amino acids. The germline CDR1 and CDR2 sequences are MDHEN and SYDVKM. V was clipped by 4 bases and J by 3 bases, with 13 bases between them. The CDR3 DNA reads TGTGCCAGCAGTTCCTTTCAGGGCCACAATCAGCCCCAGCATTTT. This encodes CASSSFQGHNQPQHF.

The chain has TRBV15 and TRBJ2-5; D is uncertain. Trimming shortened V by 1 base and J by 0 bases, and 6 bases separated the two germline ends. The CDR3 loop spans 14 amino acids. Per germline, CDR1 LNHNV and CDR2 YYDKDF (reference sequence). The CDR3 DNA is TGTGCCACCAGCAGAGCCGGTAACCAAGAGACCCAGTACTTC. It codes for CATSRAGNQETQYF.

The CDR3: CASSMIPQPRLWQPQHF. In DNA form, the CDR3 reads TGTGCCAGTAGTATGATCCCCCAGCCCCGGCTGTGGCAGCCCCAGCATTTT. V gene TRBV19 combines with J gene TRBJ1-5; D is ambiguous. The germline gives CDR1 LNHDA, CDR2 SQIVND (reference sequence). Trimming shortened V by 3 bases and J by 7 bases, and 22 bases separated the two germline ends. The CDR3 has 17 amino acids.

This clonotype has only a few counts. This rearrangement joins TRBV4-1 to TRBJ2-5, with D possibly matching TRBD1 (6 bases). The V end lost 3 bases, the J end lost 2 bases, and 16 bases lay between the germline ends. The germline V gene encodes CDR1 MGHRA and CDR2 YSYEKL. The CDR3 is 16 residues long. CDR3 in amino acids: CASSQLQGFGQETQYF. CDR3 nucleotides: TGCGCCAGCAGCCAGTTACAGGGTTTTGGGCAAGAGACCCAGTACTTC.